This entry features one T cell receptor beta chain sequence. This record comes from a study of blood T cell repertoires in COVID-19. Study-wide background: The United States, Italy and Spain were the sources of the acute and convalescent COVID-19 samples. The cDNA or gDNA used as material had been derived from T cells, B-cell-depleted T cells, or PBMCs.

Authors' processing steps: Amplifying reference gene primers gave estimates of nucleated cell counts. This table comes from immunoSEQ multiplex PCR, and its TCRdb copy is limited to in-frame clones, with some not included. That table gives V, J and clone size, and the DNA gave D and trimming. The table lists more than 100,000 clones, about nine tenths of them singletons. The germline CDR1 and CDR2 sequences are SGHAT and FQNNGV. With 5 bases removed from V and 0 bases from J, the gap between germline ends came to 19 bases. There are 17 residues in the CDR3. This TCR came from a man aged 45 to 65 with active COVID-19. Specimen: peripheral blood. The V gene is TRBV11-2, the J gene TRBJ1-1; D possibly corresponds to TRBD1 (6 bases). CDR3 protein: CASSGGGPTPMNTEAFF. CDR3 bases: TGTGCCAGCAGCGGGGGGGGCCCTACCCCCATGAACACTGAAGCTTTCTTT. The full variable domain, completed using reference TRBV11-2 and TRBJ1-1, is EAGVAQSPRYKIIEKRQSVAFWCNPISGHATLYWYQQILGQGPKLLIQFQNNGVVDDSQLPKDRFSAERLKGVDSTLKIQPAKLEDSAVYLCASSGGGPTPMNTEAFFGQGTRLTVV.